One and the same sample provided the 9 T cell receptor beta chains below, sequenced in a study of cytomegalovirus exposure and HLA in healthy donors. In the PCR, 60 Vbeta and 13 Jbeta primers were used. TCRdb keeps only in-frame clones here, not all; method: immunoSEQ multiplex PCR. This sample's table reports roughly 73,000 clones. Sequences were obtained from PBMCs. The source of these receptors is a man aged 50 to 59 in good health and CMV-seropositive.

This chain joins TRBV6-1 and TRBJ2-4; the D is unclear. Trimming removed 2 bases from V and 5 bases from J, with 13 bases in between. The CDR3 is made up of 15 amino acids. In germline, CDR1 is MNHNS, CDR2 SASEGT. For the CDR3, the DNA is TGTGCCAGCAGTGAAAGATCCGGTAATCAAAACATTCAGTACTTC. It yields the protein CASSERSGNQNIQYF.

This chain links TRBV7-2 with TRBJ2-2; maybe TRBD1 (5 bases). The CDR3 loop spans 16 amino acids. The germline V gene encodes CDR1 SGHTA and CDR2 FQGNSA. The ends were cut back, 7 bases at V and 8 bases at J, with 23 bases in the middle. The DNA of the CDR3 is TGTGCCAGCAACCCGATGGGTCCGGCAGGGAAAGGGGAGCTGTTTTTT. Translated, it gives CASNPMGPAGKGELFF.

The chain uses TRBV6-1 and TRBJ2-6, with a weak D call TRBD1 (6 bases). CDR3 length: 15 residues. Germline CDR1 and CDR2: MNHNS and SASEGT. Trimming pared 3 bases from V and 4 bases from J, leaving 10 bases between. The CDR3 nucleotides read TGTGCCAGCAGTGACGGACAGCCCGGGGCCAACGTCCTGACTTTC. Amino acid sequence: CASSDGQPGANVLTF.

The chain employs TRBV5-5 and TRBJ2-3, with a possible D match to TRBD2 (6 bases). Germline lookup yields CDR1 SGHKS and CDR2 YYEKEE (reference sequence). CDR3 length: 16 residues. V lost 5 bases and J 8 bases, leaving 24 bases between the germline ends. The CDR3 DNA follows: TGTGCCAGCAGGTCCCCGGGAGCTCAGAATCGCGTTACGCAGTATTTT. Translated, it gives CASRSPGAQNRVTQYF. Full variable domain (rest looked up from reference TRBV5-5 and TRBJ2-3): DAGVTQSPTHLIKTRGQQVTLRCSPISGHKSVSWYQQVLGQGPQFIFQYYEKEERGRGNFPDRFSARQFPNYSSELNVNALLLGDSALYLCASRSPGAQNRVTQYFGPGTRLTVL.

The rearrangement joins TRBV18 to TRBJ2-7, with D possibly matching TRBD1 (6 bases). The CDR3 is 13 residues long. The germline V and J ends were trimmed by 6 bases and 5 bases, with 14 bases remaining between them. Germline values: CDR1 KGHSH, CDR2 LQKENI. The CDR3 is CASSRPNRDEQYF. In DNA form, the CDR3 reads TGTGCCAGCTCTCGCCCAAACAGGGACGAGCAGTACTTC.

This rearrangement joins TRBV5-1 to TRBJ1-1; 8 nucleotides line up with TRBD1. The J segment lost 5 bases and the V segment lost 3 bases, leaving 12 bases of the junction unmatched. CDR3 length: 16 amino acids. The germline CDR1 and CDR2 sequences are SGHRS and YFSETQ. The CDR3: CASSYGQGDFKTEAFF. CDR3 DNA: TGCGCCAGCAGCTATGGACAGGGTGATTTTAAGACTGAAGCTTTCTTT. Using reference TRBV5-1 and TRBJ1-1 for the parts outside the CDR3, the full variable domain is KAGVTQTPRYLIKTRGQQVTLSCSPISGHRSVSWYQQTPGQGLQFLFEYFSETQRNKGNFPGRFSGRQFSNSRSEMNVSTLELGDSALYLCASSYGQGDFKTEAFFGQGTRLTVV.

V is TRBV5-1 and J is TRBJ2-7, with TRBD1 identical over 7 bases. V trimming: 0 bases; J trimming: 3 bases; junction bases outside the gene matches: 6. The CDR3 runs to 15 residues. Germline-derived CDR1 and CDR2 are SGHRS and YFSETQ. CDR3 in amino acids: CASSLATGRGYEQYF. CDR3 in DNA: TGCGCCAGCAGCTTGGCGACAGGGAGAGGCTACGAGCAGTACTTC.

V gene TRBV5-6 combines with J gene TRBJ2-3; D perhaps matches TRBD1 (6 bases). Germline V gene sequence: CDR1 SGHDT, CDR2 YYEEEE. The V end was cut by 3 bases, the J end by 2 bases, with 16 bases between. The length of the CDR3 is 16 residues. The CDR3 DNA reads as TGTGCCAGCAGCTACCCGGGACATACCCTCACAGATACGCAGTATTTT. Translation: CASSYPGHTLTDTQYF.

J is TRBJ2-3 and V is TRBV5-1; D call uncertain. Germline V gives CDR1 SGHRS, CDR2 YFSETQ. This CDR3 region has 17 residues. The V gene lost 0 bases and the J gene lost 0 bases, with 14 bases spanning the gap. This chain's CDR3 is CASSLVSEERSTDTQYF. The CDR3 DNA sequence: TGCGCCAGCAGCTTGGTCTCCGAGGAGAGGAGCACAGATACGCAGTATTTT. Full variable domain (rest looked up from reference TRBV5-1 and TRBJ2-3): KAGVTQTPRYLIKTRGQQVTLSCSPISGHRSVSWYQQTPGQGLQFLFEYFSETQRNKGNFPGRFSGRQFSNSRSEMNVSTLELGDSALYLCASSLVSEERSTDTQYFGPGTRLTVL.